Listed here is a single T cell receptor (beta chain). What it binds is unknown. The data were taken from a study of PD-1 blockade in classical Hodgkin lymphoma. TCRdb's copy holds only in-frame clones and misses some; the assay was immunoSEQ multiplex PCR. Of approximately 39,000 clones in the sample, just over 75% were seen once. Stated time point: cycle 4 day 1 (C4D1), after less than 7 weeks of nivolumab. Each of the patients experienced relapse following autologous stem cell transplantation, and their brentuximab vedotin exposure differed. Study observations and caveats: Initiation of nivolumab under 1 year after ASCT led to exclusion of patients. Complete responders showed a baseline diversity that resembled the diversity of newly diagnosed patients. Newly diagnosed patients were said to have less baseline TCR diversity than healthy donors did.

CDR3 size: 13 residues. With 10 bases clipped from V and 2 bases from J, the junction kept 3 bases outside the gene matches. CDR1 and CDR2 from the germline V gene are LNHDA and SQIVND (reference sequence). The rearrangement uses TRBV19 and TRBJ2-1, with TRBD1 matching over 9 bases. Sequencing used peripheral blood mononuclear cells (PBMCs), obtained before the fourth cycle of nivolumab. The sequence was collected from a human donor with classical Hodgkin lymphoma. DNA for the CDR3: TGTGCCACCGGACAGGGGCCCTACAATGAGCAGTTCTTC. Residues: CATGQGPYNEQFF. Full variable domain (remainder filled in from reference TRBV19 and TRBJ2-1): DGGITQSPKYLFRKEGQNVTLSCEQNLNHDAMYWYRQDPGQGLRLIYYSQIVNDFQKGDIAEGYSVSREKKESFPLTVTSAQKNPTAFYLCATGQGPYNEQFFGPGTRLTVL.